Listed below are T cell receptor beta chains from one sample, sequenced in a study of blood T cell repertoires in COVID-19. The method was immunoSEQ multiplex PCR; TCRdb's version includes in-frame clones alone and lacks a portion of them. The data show over 150,000 clones, roughly four fifths seen once. Material for sequencing was peripheral blood. These TCRs come from a human donor in a cohort sampled during active COVID-19. Each CDR3 is given with its conserved first and last residue. Each record gives: D gene, V gene, clone size, J gene, CDR3 protein, CDR3 DNA. The D gene is left open where the match is weak. Only part of the rows carry a size: once, few, many, or a class if the clone is expanded.

>TRBD1|TRBV30|-|TRBJ1-1
CACDGGQGSAEAFF
TGTGCCTGCGACGGGGGACAGGGATCGGCTGAAGCTTTCTTT
>-|TRBV27|-|TRBJ2-1
CASSTQPDSHNEQFF
TGTGCCAGCAGTACCCAACCCGACAGCCACAATGAGCAGTTCTTC
>-|TRBV10-2|once|TRBJ1-2
CASLNGQSYGYTF
TGCGCCAGCCTTAATGGACAGTCCTATGGCTACACCTTC
>-|TRBV27|-|TRBJ1-6
CASSLSGGQILSPLHF
TGTGCCAGCAGTTTATCTGGTGGGCAGATTCTTTCACCCCTCCACTTT
>TRBD1|TRBV5-1|-|TRBJ2-5
CASSLRTGEETQYF
TGCGCCAGCAGCTTGAGGACAGGGGAAGAGACCCAGTACTTC
>-|TRBV28|few|TRBJ1-2
CASSYQGISGYTF
TGTGCCAGCAGTTACCAGGGAATCAGTGGCTACACCTTC
>TRBD2|TRBV7-2|few|TRBJ2-7
CASSLATSGGSYEQYF
TGTGCCAGCAGCTTAGCGACTAGCGGGGGTTCCTACGAGCAGTACTTC
>-|TRBV5-1|-|TRBJ2-7
CASSLGGHSPAYEQYF
TGCGCCAGCAGCTTGGGGGGACACTCGCCGGCCTACGAGCAGTACTTC
>-|TRBV19|-|TRBJ1-1
CASSKPGTEAFF
TGTGCCAGTAGTAAACCGGGCACTGAAGCTTTCTTT
>-|TRBV4-1|once|TRBJ2-7
CASSQFSRVIYEQYF
TGCGCCAGCAGCCAATTCAGCAGGGTAATCTACGAGCAGTACTTC
>-|TRBV19|few|TRBJ2-5
CASSDFLQETQYF
TGTGCCAGTAGTGACTTCCTCCAAGAGACCCAGTACTTC
>-|TRBV5-1|-|TRBJ2-3
CASRIHQPLTDTQYF
TGCGCCAGCAGGATACACCAACCCCTCACAGATACGCAGTATTTT
>TRBD1|TRBV27|-|TRBJ1-1
CASSLSSPGGNTEAFF
TGTGCCAGCAGTTTATCGTCCCCAGGGGGGAACACTGAAGCTTTCTTT
>-|TRBV25-1|-|TRBJ2-5
CASSDLGLKETQYF
TGTGCCAGCAGTGACCTTGGACTGAAAGAGACCCAGTACTTC
>-|TRBV11-2|-|TRBJ1-1
CASSLAVGAQGTEAFF
TGTGCCAGCAGCTTAGCTGTTGGGGCGCAGGGCACTGAAGCTTTCTTT
>-|TRBV18|-|TRBJ2-7
CASSPGTPYEQYF
TGTGCCAGCTCACCCGGGACACCGTACGAGCAGTACTTC
>TRBD1|TRBV6-4|-|TRBJ1-2
CASSAFYRGPENYGYTF
TGTGCCAGCAGTGCTTTCTACAGGGGGCCGGAGAACTATGGCTACACCTTC
>-|TRBV5-1|-|TRBJ2-5
CASSPTIQGRGETQYF
TGCGCCAGCAGCCCAACCATACAGGGTCGGGGAGAGACCCAGTACTTC
>-|TRBV30|-|TRBJ1-2
CAWSAPAPPGYGYTF
TGTGCCTGGAGTGCCCCTGCCCCTCCAGGGTATGGCTACACCTTC
>TRBD1|TRBV3-1/TRBV3-2|-|TRBJ1-1
CASSQERWSQGARAFF
TGTGCCAGCAGCCAAGAAAGGTGGTCCCAGGGGGCGCGGGCTTTCTTT
>-|TRBV28|once|TRBJ1-5
CASSLGQRAGNQPQHF
TGTGCCAGCAGCCTCGGACAGAGGGCAGGGAATCAGCCCCAGCATTTT
>-|TRBV7-9|-|TRBJ2-7
CASSLEYTYEQYF
TGTGCCAGCAGCTTAGAGTACACCTACGAGCAGTACTTC
>-|TRBV29-1|-|TRBJ2-7
CSVEGQEGYEQYF
TGCAGCGTTGAGGGTCAGGAGGGTTACGAGCAGTACTTC
>-|TRBV9|-|TRBJ2-1
CASSAGLVSYNEQFF
TGTGCCAGCAGCGCCGGACTTGTCTCCTACAATGAGCAGTTCTTC
>-|TRBV18|-|TRBJ2-7
CASSPDSIYEQYF
TGTGCCAGCTCCCCGGACAGTATATACGAGCAGTACTTC
>-|TRBV27|-|TRBJ2-5
CASGFDFQETQYF
TGTGCCAGCGGTTTTGACTTCCAAGAGACCCAGTACTTC
>-|TRBV5-1|-|TRBJ1-4
CASSLLGGKDEKLFF
TGCGCCAGCAGCTTATTGGGAGGGAAGGATGAAAAACTGTTTTTT
>TRBD1|TRBV5-6|-|TRBJ2-5
CASSFRTGPVETQYF
TGTGCCAGCAGCTTCAGGACAGGGCCGGTGGAGACCCAGTACTTC
>TRBD1|TRBV25-1|few|TRBJ1-1
CASSDPTGETTEAFF
TGTGCCAGCAGTGACCCGACAGGGGAGACCACTGAAGCTTTCTTT
>-|TRBV2|-|TRBJ2-2
CASSEVRLNTGELFF
TGTGCCAGCAGTGAGGTGCGACTGAACACCGGGGAGCTGTTTTTT
>-|TRBV24-1|-|TRBJ2-5
CATSDRGPFQETQYF
TGTGCCACCAGTGACAGGGGACCCTTTCAAGAGACCCAGTACTTC
>TRBD2|TRBV5-1|-|TRBJ2-7
CASSVAGTYEQYF
TGCGCCAGCAGCGTAGCGGGGACCTACGAGCAGTACTTC
>-|TRBV2|-|TRBJ1-3
CASSEALGGSGNTIYF
TGTGCCAGCAGTGAAGCGCTGGGGGGCTCTGGAAACACCATATATTTT
>TRBD2|TRBV4-1|-|TRBJ2-7
CASSPLAADYEQYF
TGCGCCAGCAGCCCACTAGCGGCTGACTACGAGCAGTACTTC
>TRBD1|TRBV23-1|-|TRBJ1-1
CASSQSTGGSYTEAFF
TGCGCCAGCAGTCAATCCACAGGGGGCTCCTACACTGAAGCTTTCTTT
>-|TRBV10-3|-|TRBJ1-1
CAISESAGANTEAFF
TGTGCCATCAGTGAGTCGGCAGGGGCGAACACTGAAGCTTTCTTT
>-|TRBV6-6|-|TRBJ1-6
CASSSLRANNSPLHF
TGTGCCAGCAGTTCCCTCCGTGCTAATAATTCACCCCTCCACTTT
>TRBD1|TRBV13|-|TRBJ1-1
CASSPGQGRSADTEAFF
TGTGCCAGCAGCCCCGGACAGGGTCGGAGCGCTGACACTGAAGCTTTCTTT
>-|TRBV5-1|few|TRBJ1-1
CASSTGDTLNTEAFF
TGCGCCAGCAGCACCGGGGACACGCTGAACACTGAAGCTTTCTTT
>-|TRBV7-8|-|TRBJ2-1
CASSLRLAEGNEQFF
TGTGCCAGCAGCTTAAGGTTAGCGGAAGGGAATGAGCAGTTCTTC
>-|TRBV25-1|-|TRBJ1-1
CASSDREDTEAFF
TGTGCCAGCAGTGACAGGGAGGACACTGAAGCTTTCTTT
>-|TRBV5-1|-|TRBJ2-7
CASSLGQGPSYEQYF
TGCGCCAGCAGCTTGGGGCAGGGGCCCTCCTACGAGCAGTACTTC
>-|TRBV6-5|-|TRBJ1-5
CASSPDIARQPQHF
TGTGCCAGCAGTCCCGACATTGCCAGGCAGCCCCAGCATTTT